The clone carrying this TCR beta chain was counted only a few times. Time point here: sample taken at primary tumor resection. Whole RNA, isolated from tumor, nontumor lung or frozen PBMC, was sequenced without prior sorting. These data originate in a study of spatial heterogeneity in lung cancer. Individually, TCR cDNA molecules were each labelled with a unique molecular identifier. One entry per CDR3 protein results from TCRdb running MiXCR on the 5' RACE reads. The table lists some 50,000 distinct CDR3 sequences, about 12% of them singletons. The source was PBMCs, collected at surgery. The receptor was isolated from a female donor with early-stage non-small cell lung cancer.

CDR3 sequence reads: CASKVGLRYEQYF. The CDR3 nucleotides read TGTGCCAGCAAAGTCGGTTTGCGCTACGAGCAGTACTTC. This chain connects TRBV6-1 to TRBJ2-7; D unresolved. In germline, CDR1 is MNHNS, CDR2 SASEGT. V was clipped by 7 bases and J by 3 bases, with 13 bases between them. This CDR3 region has 13 residues.